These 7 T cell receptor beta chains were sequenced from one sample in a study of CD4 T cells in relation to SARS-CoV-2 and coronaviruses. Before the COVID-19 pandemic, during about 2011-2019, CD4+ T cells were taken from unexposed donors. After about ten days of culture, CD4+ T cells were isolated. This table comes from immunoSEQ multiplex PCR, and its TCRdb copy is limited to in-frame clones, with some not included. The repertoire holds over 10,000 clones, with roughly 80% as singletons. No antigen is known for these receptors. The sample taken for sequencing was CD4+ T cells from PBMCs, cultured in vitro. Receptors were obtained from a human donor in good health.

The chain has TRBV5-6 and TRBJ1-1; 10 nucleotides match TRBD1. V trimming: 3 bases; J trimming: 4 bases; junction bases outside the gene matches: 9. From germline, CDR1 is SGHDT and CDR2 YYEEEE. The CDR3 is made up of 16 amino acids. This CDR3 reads CASSWDRGVIRTEAFF. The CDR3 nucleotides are TGTGCCAGCAGCTGGGACAGGGGAGTGATCCGCACTGAAGCTTTCTTT.

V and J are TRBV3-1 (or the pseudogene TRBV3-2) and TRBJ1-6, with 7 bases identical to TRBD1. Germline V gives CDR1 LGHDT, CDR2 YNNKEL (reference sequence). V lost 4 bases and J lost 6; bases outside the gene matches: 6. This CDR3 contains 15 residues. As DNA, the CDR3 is TGTGCCAGCAGCCCAACAGGGGTGGGTAATTCACCCCTCCACTTT. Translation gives CASSPTGVGNSPLHF.

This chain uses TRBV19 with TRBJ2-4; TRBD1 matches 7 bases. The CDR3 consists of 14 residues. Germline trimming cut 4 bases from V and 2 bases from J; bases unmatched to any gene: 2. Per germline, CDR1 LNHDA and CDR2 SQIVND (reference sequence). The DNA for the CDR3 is TGTGCCAGTAGTACACAGGGGTCCAAAAACATTCAGTACTTC. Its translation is CASSTQGSKNIQYF.

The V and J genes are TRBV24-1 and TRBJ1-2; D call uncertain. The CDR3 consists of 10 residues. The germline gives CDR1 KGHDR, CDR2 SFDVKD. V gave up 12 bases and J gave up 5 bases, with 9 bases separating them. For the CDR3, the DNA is TGTGCCCACTACATTTATGGCTACACCTTC. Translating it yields CAHYIYGYTF.

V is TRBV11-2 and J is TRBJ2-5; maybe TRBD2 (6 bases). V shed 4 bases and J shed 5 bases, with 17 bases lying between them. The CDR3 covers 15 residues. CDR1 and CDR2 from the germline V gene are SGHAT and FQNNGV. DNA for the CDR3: TGTGCCAGCAGCTCGGGGTCTAGCGATATTGAGACCCAGTACTTC. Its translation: CASSSGSSDIETQYF.

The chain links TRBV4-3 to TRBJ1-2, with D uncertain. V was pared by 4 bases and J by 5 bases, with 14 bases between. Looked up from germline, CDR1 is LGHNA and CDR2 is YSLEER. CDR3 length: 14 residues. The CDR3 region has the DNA TGCGCCAGCAGCCCTTCGGACGGTGGTTATGGCTACACCTTC. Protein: CASSPSDGGYGYTF.

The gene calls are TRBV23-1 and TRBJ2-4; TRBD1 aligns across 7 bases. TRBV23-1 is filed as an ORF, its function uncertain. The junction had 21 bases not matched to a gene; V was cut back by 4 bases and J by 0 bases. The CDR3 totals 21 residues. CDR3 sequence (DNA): TGCGCCAGCAGTCCCCCCAGGTACAGGGGAGAATGGGTGGTAGCCAAAAACATTCAGTACTTC. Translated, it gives CASSPPRYRGEWVVAKNIQYF.